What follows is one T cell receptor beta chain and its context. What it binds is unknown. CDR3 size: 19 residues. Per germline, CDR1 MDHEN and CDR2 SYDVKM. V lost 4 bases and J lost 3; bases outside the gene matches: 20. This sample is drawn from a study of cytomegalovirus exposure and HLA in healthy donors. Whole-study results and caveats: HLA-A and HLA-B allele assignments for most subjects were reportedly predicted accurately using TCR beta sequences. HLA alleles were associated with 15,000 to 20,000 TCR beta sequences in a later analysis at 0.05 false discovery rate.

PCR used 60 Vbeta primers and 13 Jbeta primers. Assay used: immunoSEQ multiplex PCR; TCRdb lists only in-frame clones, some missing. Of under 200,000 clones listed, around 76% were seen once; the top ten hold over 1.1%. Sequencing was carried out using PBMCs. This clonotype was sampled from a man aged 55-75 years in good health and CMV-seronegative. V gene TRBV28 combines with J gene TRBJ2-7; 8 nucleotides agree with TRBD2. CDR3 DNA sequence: TGTGCCAGCAGTTCACTGGGGAGCCCGGGACTAGATTCGAACTACGAGCAGTACTTC. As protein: CASSSLGSPGLDSNYEQYF. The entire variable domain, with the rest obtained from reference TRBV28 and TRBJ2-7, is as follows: DVKVTQSSRYLVKRTGEKVFLECVQDMDHENMFWYRQDPGLGLRLIYFSYDVKMKEKGDIPEGYSVSREKKERFSLILESASTNQTSMYLCASSSLGSPGLDSNYEQYFGPGTRLTVT.